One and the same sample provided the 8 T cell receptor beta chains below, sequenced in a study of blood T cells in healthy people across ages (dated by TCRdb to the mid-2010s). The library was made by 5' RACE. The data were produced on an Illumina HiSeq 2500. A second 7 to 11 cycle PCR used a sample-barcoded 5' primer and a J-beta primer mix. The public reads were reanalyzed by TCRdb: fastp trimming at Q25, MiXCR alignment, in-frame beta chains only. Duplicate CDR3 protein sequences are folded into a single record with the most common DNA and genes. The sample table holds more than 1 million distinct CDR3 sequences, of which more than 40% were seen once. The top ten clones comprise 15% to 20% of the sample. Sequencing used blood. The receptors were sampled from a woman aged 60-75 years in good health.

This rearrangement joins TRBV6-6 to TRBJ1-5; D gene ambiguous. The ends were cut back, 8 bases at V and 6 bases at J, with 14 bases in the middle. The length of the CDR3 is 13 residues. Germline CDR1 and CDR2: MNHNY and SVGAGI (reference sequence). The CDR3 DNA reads TGTGCCAGCGGGATCTCCGCTGCTCAGCCCCAGCATTTT. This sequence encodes CASGISAAQPQHF.

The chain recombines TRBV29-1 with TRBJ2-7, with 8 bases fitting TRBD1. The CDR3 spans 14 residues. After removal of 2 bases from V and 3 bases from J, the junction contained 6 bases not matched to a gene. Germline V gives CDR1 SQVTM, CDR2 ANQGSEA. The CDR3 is CSVENPTGGYEQYF. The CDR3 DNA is TGCAGCGTTGAAAACCCCACAGGGGGCTACGAGCAGTACTTC.

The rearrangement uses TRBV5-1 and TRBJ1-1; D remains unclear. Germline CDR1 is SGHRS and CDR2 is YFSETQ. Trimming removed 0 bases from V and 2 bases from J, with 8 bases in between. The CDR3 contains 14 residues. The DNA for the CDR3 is TGCGCCAGCAGCTTGGCCCAGGTAAACACTGAAGCTTTCTTT. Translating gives CASSLAQVNTEAFF. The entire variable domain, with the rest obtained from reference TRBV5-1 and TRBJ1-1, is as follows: KAGVTQTPRYLIKTRGQQVTLSCSPISGHRSVSWYQQTPGQGLQFLFEYFSETQRNKGNFPGRFSGRQFSNSRSEMNVSTLELGDSALYLCASSLAQVNTEAFFGQGTRLTVV.

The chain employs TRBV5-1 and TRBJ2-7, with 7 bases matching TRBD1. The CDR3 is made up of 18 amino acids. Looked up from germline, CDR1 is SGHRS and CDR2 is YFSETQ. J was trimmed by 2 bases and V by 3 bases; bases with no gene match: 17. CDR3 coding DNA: TGCGCCAGCAGCTCCGCCCCCGGAGGACAGGTGGGGCCCTACGAGCAGTACTTC. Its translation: CASSSAPGGQVGPYEQYF.

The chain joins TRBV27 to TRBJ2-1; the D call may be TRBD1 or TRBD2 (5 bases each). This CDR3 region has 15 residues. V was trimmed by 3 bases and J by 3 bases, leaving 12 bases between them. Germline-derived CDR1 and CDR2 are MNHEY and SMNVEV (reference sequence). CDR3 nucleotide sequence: TGTGCCAGCAGTTTCCCCCGGGGCTACTACAATGAGCAGTTCTTC. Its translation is CASSFPRGYYNEQFF.

The CDR3 DNA reads TGTGCCACCAGTGATCCTACGACTGGCGGGAGCTCCTACAATGAGCAGTTCTTC. It yields the protein CATSDPTTGGSSYNEQFF. The chain combines TRBV24-1 with TRBJ2-1, with 7 bases aligning to TRBD2. Per germline, CDR1 KGHDR and CDR2 SFDVKD. V lost 3 bases and J lost 0; bases outside the gene matches: 10. The CDR3 runs 18 residues.

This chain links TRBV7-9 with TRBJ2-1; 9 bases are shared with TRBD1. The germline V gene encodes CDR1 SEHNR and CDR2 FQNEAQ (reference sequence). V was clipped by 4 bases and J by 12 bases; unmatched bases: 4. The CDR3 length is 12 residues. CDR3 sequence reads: CASSSGTGWQFF. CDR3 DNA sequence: TGTGCCAGCAGCTCGGGGACAGGGTGGCAGTTCTTC.

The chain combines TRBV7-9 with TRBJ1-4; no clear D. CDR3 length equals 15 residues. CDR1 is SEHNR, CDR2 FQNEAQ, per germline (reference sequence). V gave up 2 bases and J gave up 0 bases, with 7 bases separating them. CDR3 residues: CASSLIGATNEKLFF. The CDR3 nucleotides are TGTGCCAGCAGCTTAATCGGAGCAACTAATGAAAAACTGTTTTTT.